What follows are 9 T cell receptor beta chains derived from one specimen sequenced in a study of beta chain features in type 1 diabetes. The sequenced template was cDNA made from the entire isolated RNA. TCRdb's table, derived via immunoSEQ multiplex PCR, lists solely in-frame clones and lacks some. The sample consists of 300,000 to 350,000 clones, roughly 8% of them appearing once. Sequences were obtained from central memory CD4+ T cells from blood. The receptors were gathered from a woman between 18 and 30 years old in good health.

The V call is TRBV11-3, the J call TRBJ2-3; 10 bases agree with TRBD2. Germline lookup yields CDR1 SGHNT and CDR2 YENEEA. V shed 5 bases and J 1 base; nucleotides not matched to a gene: 6. The CDR3 has 16 amino acids. CDR3 coding DNA: TGTGCCAGCAGCCGAGGCACTAGCGGGGGCACAGATACGCAGTATTTT. Its translation is CASSRGTSGGTDTQYF.

The chain has TRBV18 and TRBJ2-1; the D gene is possibly TRBD1 (6 bases). Germline values: CDR1 KGHSH, CDR2 LQKENI. With 4 bases removed from V and 4 bases from J, the gap between germline ends came to 14 bases. There are 15 residues in the CDR3. Here the CDR3 DNA reads TGTGCCAGCTCACGATCCCAGGGGTCGTACAATGAGCAGTTCTTC. Its translation is CASSRSQGSYNEQFF.

This clone was seen many times. The CDR3 is CAISERPGTGYQPQHF. CDR3 nucleotide sequence: TGTGCCATCAGTGAGCGACCCGGGACAGGGTATCAGCCCCAGCATTTT. This chain links TRBV10-3 with TRBJ1-5, with 9 bases aligning to TRBD1. The CDR3 extends over 16 amino acids. V trimming: 2 bases; J trimming: 5 bases; junction bases outside the gene matches: 7. Germline V gene sequence: CDR1 ENHRY, CDR2 SYGVKD.

This clone was observed a few times. V is TRBV9 and J is TRBJ2-2, with D uncertain. Looked up from germline, CDR1 is SGDLS and CDR2 is YYNGEE. V was clipped by 1 base and J by 0 bases, with 4 bases between them. The CDR3 is made up of 14 amino acids. CDR3 loop: CASSVQPNTGELFF. CDR3 DNA: TGTGCCAGCAGCGTACAGCCGAACACCGGGGAGCTGTTTTTT.

Remarks on this clone: The junction departs from the called germline gene at one end, perhaps through a read error. The chain carries TRBV10-3 and TRBJ2-5, with D hard to call. The length of the CDR3 is 12 residues. CDR1 and CDR2 (germline): ENHRY, SYGVKD. CDR3 DNA: TGTGCCAGCAGTTACTACGGAGAGACCCAGTACTTC. It encodes CASSYYGETQYF.

This clone was found a few times. This chain links TRBV25-1 with TRBJ2-7, with D tentatively TRBD1 (5 bases). The CDR3 is made up of 14 amino acids. V shed 6 bases and J shed 5 bases, with 17 bases lying between them. Germline V lookup: CDR1 MGHDK, CDR2 SYGVNS. CDR3 residues: CASSPSVQGHEQYF. DNA for the CDR3: TGTGCCAGCAGCCCTTCTGTCCAGGGCCACGAGCAGTACTTC.

The rearrangement joins TRBV19 to TRBJ1-5, with a tentative D call TRBD1 (6 bases). Germline V gene sequence: CDR1 LNHDA, CDR2 SQIVND (reference sequence). Trimming shortened V by 8 bases and J by 0 bases, and 14 bases separated the two germline ends. The CDR3 has 15 residues. The CDR3 loop is CASLRTADSNQPQHF. CDR3 DNA sequence: TGTGCCAGTCTAAGGACAGCCGATAGCAATCAGCCCCAGCATTTT.

This clone was counted ten times or more. The chain carries TRBV18 and TRBJ2-1; possible D gene TRBD2, 8 bases. The CDR3 consists of 20 residues. Germline V CDR1 and CDR2: KGHSH, LQKENI. V was clipped by 3 bases and J by 8 bases, with 32 bases between them. The CDR3 coding sequence is TGTGCCAGCTCACCGCGGACCGGGACAGCCGGGACTAGACGGTCCGATGAGCAGTTCTTC. Its protein product is CASSPRTGTAGTRRSDEQFF.

The sample holds a few counts of this clone. V and J are TRBV15 and TRBJ2-4, with 12 bases that match TRBD1. Trimming cost V 9 bases and J 0 bases; bases outside gene matches: 12. CDR1 is LNHNV and CDR2 is YYDKDF in the germline V gene (reference sequence). CDR3 length: 18 amino acids. CDR3 residues: CATRLSGQGAGAKNIQYF. In DNA, the CDR3 is TGTGCCACTCGACTCTCGGGACAGGGGGCGGGAGCCAAAAACATTCAGTACTTC. Complete variable domain (other parts from reference TRBV15 and TRBJ2-4): DAMVIQNPRYQVTQFGKPVTLSCSQTLNHNVMYWYQQKSSQAPKLLFHYYDKDFNNEADTPDNFQSRRPNTSFCFLDIRSPGLGDTAMYLCATRLSGQGAGAKNIQYFGAGTRLSVL.